Listed here are 9 T cell receptor beta chains from one sample, sequenced in a study of blood T cell repertoires in COVID-19. Clones were read by immunoSEQ multiplex PCR, and TCRdb kept only the in-frame ones, dropping some. Altogether some 250,000 clones are present, about 80% being singletons, with the ten largest covering 1.5% to 2%. What was sequenced was peripheral blood. These receptors were collected from a young man who had recovered from COVID-19.

This chain joins TRBV19 and TRBJ2-1, with 15 bases fitting TRBD2. CDR1 is LNHDA and CDR2 is SQIVND in the germline V gene (reference sequence). The CDR3 sequence is 14 residues long. Trimming cost V 10 bases and J 9 bases; bases outside gene matches: 7. The CDR3 bases are TGTGCCACAAGGGGACTAGCGGGGGGTCCTGAGCAGTTCTTC. This encodes CATRGLAGGPEQFF.

V gene TRBV14 combines with J gene TRBJ1-3, with no clear D. The CDR3 loop spans 14 amino acids. Trimming left V 4 bases short and J 0 bases short, with 7 bases between. Germline values: CDR1 SGHDN, CDR2 FVKESK. The CDR3 protein is CASSPPDSGNTIYF. The CDR3 nucleotides are TGTGCCAGCAGCCCCCCAGACTCTGGAAACACCATATATTTT.

The chain recombines TRBV2 with TRBJ1-2; tentatively, D is TRBD1 (6 bases). Trimming pared 2 bases from V and 4 bases from J, leaving 8 bases between. This CDR3 has 13 amino acids. Per the germline V gene, CDR1 is SNHLY and CDR2 is FYNNEI. The CDR3 protein is CASSEQGSYGYTF. DNA for the CDR3: TGTGCCAGCAGTGAACAGGGGAGCTATGGCTACACCTTC.

The chain links TRBV5-8 to TRBJ2-6; perhaps TRBD1 as D (6 bases). V shed 0 bases and J shed 2 bases, with 15 bases lying between them. Germline lookup yields CDR1 SGHTS and CDR2 YDEGEE. The length of the CDR3 is 18 residues. The chain's CDR3 is CASSLGGRPGPGANVLTF. The CDR3 nucleotides read TGTGCCAGCAGCTTGGGGGGGCGACCGGGCCCTGGGGCCAACGTCCTGACTTTC. The full variable domain, completed using reference TRBV5-8 and TRBJ2-6, is EAGVTQSPTHLIKTRGQQATLRCSPISGHTSVYWYQQALGLGLQFLLWYDEGEERNRGNFPPRFSGRQFPNYSSELNVNALELEDSALYLCASSLGGRPGPGANVLTFGAGSRLTVL.

This clone has a single count. The V and J genes are TRBV3-1 (or the pseudogene TRBV3-2) and TRBJ2-2; D perhaps matches TRBD2 (6 bases). V lost 3 bases and J 6 bases, leaving 17 bases between the germline ends. CDR3 length equals 16 residues. Germline V gene sequence: CDR1 LGHDT, CDR2 YNNKEL (reference sequence). This chain's CDR3 is CASSQGDLGLAGELFF. The DNA of the CDR3 is TGTGCCAGCAGCCAGGGGGACTTAGGGCTGGCCGGGGAGCTGTTTTTT.

J is TRBJ2-2 and V is TRBV5-1, with D hard to call. The CDR3 covers 15 residues. Germline V gives CDR1 SGHRS, CDR2 YFSETQ. Trimming cost V 3 bases and J 6 bases, with 15 bases left between them. The CDR3 DNA is TGCGCCAGCAGCTCCTACAACTCGCAGGCCGGGGAGCTGTTTTTT. Encoded protein: CASSSYNSQAGELFF.

The chain employs TRBV5-1 and TRBJ2-5; 10 bases fit TRBD1. The germline V gene encodes CDR1 SGHRS and CDR2 YFSETQ. The CDR3 consists of 18 residues. The J segment lost 2 bases and the V segment lost 5 bases, leaving 15 bases of the junction unmatched. In DNA form, the CDR3 reads TGCGCCAGCAGTGTTATGACAGGGGGCTTTACCTCGCAAGAGACCCAGTACTTC. It specifies CASSVMTGGFTSQETQYF.

This clone was detected only once. The gene calls are TRBV7-3 and TRBJ2-5; possibly TRBD2 for D (7 bases). The CDR3 is 14 residues long. V was shortened by 3 bases and J by 5 bases, with 13 bases between the two germline ends. Germline values: CDR1 SGHTA, CDR2 FQGTGA. The CDR3 sequence: CASSLGGPEETQYF. The CDR3 DNA reads TGTGCCAGCAGCTTGGGGGGGCCGGAGGAGACCCAGTACTTC.

The chain couples TRBV7-6 to TRBJ1-4, with D unresolved. Germline V lookup: CDR1 SGHVS, CDR2 FNYEAQ. V was trimmed by 5 bases and J by 0 bases, leaving 10 bases between them. The length of the CDR3 is 15 residues. This CDR3 is CASSADGATNEKLFF. DNA for the CDR3: TGTGCCAGCAGCGCGGACGGGGCAACTAATGAAAAACTGTTTTTT.